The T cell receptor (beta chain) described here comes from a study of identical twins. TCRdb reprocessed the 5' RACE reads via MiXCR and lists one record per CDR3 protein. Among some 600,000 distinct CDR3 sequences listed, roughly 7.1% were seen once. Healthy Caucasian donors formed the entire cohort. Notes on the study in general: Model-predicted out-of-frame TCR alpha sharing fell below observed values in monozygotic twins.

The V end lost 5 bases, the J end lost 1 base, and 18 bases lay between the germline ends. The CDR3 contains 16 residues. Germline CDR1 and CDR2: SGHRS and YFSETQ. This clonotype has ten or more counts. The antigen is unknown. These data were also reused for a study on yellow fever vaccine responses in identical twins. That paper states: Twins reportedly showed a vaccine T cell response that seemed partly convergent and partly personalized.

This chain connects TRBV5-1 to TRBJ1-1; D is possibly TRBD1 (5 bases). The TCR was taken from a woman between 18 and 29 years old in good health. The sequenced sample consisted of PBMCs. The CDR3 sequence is CASSRGEGTGNTEAFF. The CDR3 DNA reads TGCGCCAGCAGTAGGGGCGAGGGTACAGGGAACACTGAAGCTTTCTTT.